These 12 T cell receptor beta chains originate from one sample sequenced in a study of cytomegalovirus exposure and HLA in healthy donors. The PCR had 60 Vbeta and 13 Jbeta primers. The repertoire was sequenced with immunoSEQ multiplex PCR; TCRdb's copy has only in-frame clones and lacks some. Here the sample spans some 97,000 clones, about 70% being singletons. The source material was PBMCs. Receptor source: a woman between 18 and 30 years old in good health and CMV-seropositive.

The rearrangement uses TRBV7-9 and TRBJ1-2; a possible D gene is TRBD1 (5 bases). The CDR3 runs to 15 residues. V dropped 5 bases and J dropped 4 bases, with 17 bases sitting between them. Germline V CDR1 and CDR2: SEHNR, FQNEAQ (reference sequence). In DNA, the CDR3 is TGTGCCAGCAGCGCCGACCTCAGGGCCCTCTATGGCTACACCTTC. Translation gives CASSADLRALYGYTF.

V is TRBV29-1 and J is TRBJ2-7, with 14 bases matching TRBD2. Germline V gene sequence: CDR1 SQVTM, CDR2 ANQGSEA. The ends lost 7 bases at V and 5 bases at J; junction bases unmatched: 7. The CDR3 is 14 amino acids. CDR3 protein: CSAGGTSGSNEQYF. CDR3 coding DNA: TGCAGCGCGGGGGGGACTAGCGGGAGCAACGAGCAGTACTTC.

V usage is TRBV5-1 and J usage is TRBJ2-1, with TRBD2 as a possible D gene (6 bases). The CDR3 runs to 16 residues. Germline values: CDR1 SGHRS, CDR2 YFSETQ. Between the trimmed V and J ends, which lost 0 bases and 4 bases, there was a span of 14 bases. CDR3 DNA: TGCGCCAGCAGCTTGGTCGGCGGGGCAGCTTACAATGAGCAGTTCTTC. Protein sequence: CASSLVGGAAYNEQFF.

This clone occurred once. The V and J genes are TRBV9 and TRBJ2-3; D remains ambiguous. The germline V gene encodes CDR1 SGDLS and CDR2 YYNGEE. The CDR3 is 14 amino acids. V dropped 0 bases and J dropped 2 bases, with 7 bases sitting between them. The CDR3 DNA is TGTGCCAGCAGCGTAGATCCGTTCACAGATACGCAGTATTTT. Translating gives CASSVDPFTDTQYF.

The sample holds a few counts of this clone. This chain connects TRBV30 to TRBJ2-7; possible D gene TRBD2, 5 bases. The CDR3 has 14 amino acids. V was pared by 0 bases and J by 0 bases, with 9 bases between. Germline CDR1 is GTSNPN and CDR2 is SVGIG (reference sequence). Here the CDR3 reads CAWSVVGGSYEQYF. The DNA of the CDR3 is TGTGCCTGGAGTGTAGTAGGAGGCTCCTACGAGCAGTACTTC.

The sample holds a few counts of this clone. CDR3 nucleotide sequence: TGTGCCACCAGCAAACGGGGCTCCTACGAGCAGTACTTC. Amino acid sequence: CATSKRGSYEQYF. This rearrangement joins TRBV15 to TRBJ2-7, with D perhaps TRBD2 (5 bases). The germline CDR1 and CDR2 sequences are LNHNV and YYDKDF (reference sequence). CDR3 length: 13 residues. The V end lost 4 bases, the J end lost 0 bases, and 7 bases lay between the germline ends.

This chain joins TRBV19 and TRBJ1-2; 10 nucleotides agree with TRBD1. This CDR3 is 16 amino acids long. V lost 5 bases and J lost 4; bases outside the gene matches: 10. CDR1 LNHDA and CDR2 SQIVND come from the germline V gene (reference sequence). The CDR3 sequence is CASSPLTGGWVYGYTF. The CDR3 DNA sequence: TGTGCCAGTAGTCCTCTGACAGGGGGCTGGGTCTATGGCTACACCTTC.

V is TRBV7-8 and J is TRBJ1-4; 9 nucleotides agree with TRBD1. V lost 5 bases to trimming and J lost 8 bases; unmatched junction nucleotides: 9. Germline V gene lookup returns CDR1 SGHVS and CDR2 FQNEAQ. There are 15 residues in the CDR3. The CDR3 loop reads CASSRRDRAPEKLFF. The CDR3 DNA follows: TGTGCCAGCAGCCGACGGGACAGGGCCCCAGAAAAACTGTTTTTT. The full variable domain, its missing parts supplied by reference TRBV7-8 and TRBJ1-4, is GAGVSQSPRYKVAKRGQDVALRCDPISGHVSLFWYQQALGQGPEFLTYFQNEAQLDKSGLPSDRFFAERPEGSVSTLKIQRTQQEDSAVYLCASSRRDRAPEKLFFGSGTQLSVL.

This chain's CDR3 is CASSATSGRRGADTQYF. As DNA, the CDR3 is TGTGCCAGCAGTGCAACTAGCGGGAGAAGAGGCGCAGATACGCAGTATTTT. The chain uses TRBV25-1 and TRBJ2-3, with 11 nucleotides matching TRBD2. CDR3 length: 17 residues. Germline V CDR1 and CDR2: MGHDK, SYGVNS. The junction had 10 bases not matched to a gene; V was cut back by 4 bases and J by 4 bases.

The chain links TRBV30 to TRBJ2-5, with 9 bases aligning to TRBD1. J lost 3 bases, V lost 3 bases, and 2 bases had no gene match. Germline-derived CDR1 and CDR2 are GTSNPN and SVGIG (reference sequence). This CDR3 has 13 residues. The CDR3 region has the DNA TGTGCCTGGAGCGGGACAGGGAAAGAGACCCAGTACTTC. Translating it yields CAWSGTGKETQYF.

This chain connects TRBV28 to TRBJ2-7; TRBD2 might be the D (5 bases). CDR1 is MDHEN, CDR2 SYDVKM, per germline. The V end lost 7 bases, the J end lost 9 bases, and 16 bases lay between the germline ends. The CDR3 runs to 12 residues. This CDR3 reads CASMAAERRQYF. The CDR3 DNA is TGTGCCAGCATGGCGGCAGAGCGGCGGCAGTACTTC.

The genes are TRBV6-5 and TRBJ1-5; 7 nucleotides agree with TRBD1. The CDR3 runs 16 residues. The germline V gene encodes CDR1 MNHEY and CDR2 SVGAGI. V shed 2 bases and J 6 bases; nucleotides not matched to a gene: 10. The CDR3 sequence is CASSYASAGGGQPQHF. In nucleotides, the CDR3 is TGTGCCAGCAGTTACGCATCGGCAGGGGGTGGTCAGCCCCAGCATTTT.